Shown below are 16 T cell receptor beta chains from a single sample sequenced in a study of vaccination effects on CD4 cells after COVID-19. Here immunoSEQ multiplex PCR was the method, and the copy in TCRdb shows in-frame clones only, minus some. Of about 35,000 clones listed, 82% are singletons. These receptors have no identified antigens. Antigen-specific CD4+ T cells were expanded with viral peptide pools in the ViraFEST assay before sequencing. Cells that had been cultured for nine to eleven days were the source of isolated CD4+ T cells. As their vaccination, participants received two doses of either BNT162b2 or mRNA-1273. The sample consisted of CD4+ T cells from PBMCs cultured with HCoV-NL63 spike peptides, taken after COVID-19 vaccination. Receptors were obtained from a human donor who received a COVID-19 vaccine. Some clones in this sample may be carry-over from other donors' samples.

CDR3 in amino acids: CASSYPGGRAYNEQFF. The CDR3 DNA reads TGTGCCAGCAGCTATCCCGGGGGACGGGCCTACAATGAGCAGTTCTTC. This chain joins TRBV7-9 and TRBJ2-1, with D maybe TRBD2 (6 bases). V was clipped by 4 bases and J by 2 bases, with 15 bases between them. Germline V lookup: CDR1 SEHNR, CDR2 FQNEAQ (reference sequence). The CDR3 runs to 16 residues.

This chain's CDR3 is CASSLTGLIASPLHF. Here the CDR3 DNA reads TGTGCCAGCAGTTTGACAGGGTTAATAGCTTCACCCCTCCACTTT. The chain carries TRBV27 and TRBJ1-6, with 7 nucleotides matching TRBD1. CDR1 is MNHEY and CDR2 is SMNVEV in the germline V gene (reference sequence). This CDR3 spans 15 amino acids. J lost 9 bases, V lost 3 bases, and 8 bases had no gene match.

The V call is TRBV20-1, the J call TRBJ2-6, with D tentatively TRBD2 (5 bases). The CDR3 spans 14 residues. Germline V lookup: CDR1 DFQATT, CDR2 SNEGSKA (reference sequence). V was clipped by 3 bases and J by 2 bases, with 8 bases between them. The CDR3 region is CSASTGTGANVLTF. The DNA for the CDR3 is TGCAGTGCTAGTACGGGGACTGGGGCCAACGTCCTGACTTTC.

The rearrangement links TRBV7-2 to TRBJ2-3; 14 nucleotides align to TRBD2. The CDR3 totals 18 residues. Germline values: CDR1 SGHTA, CDR2 FQGNSA. V lost 4 bases and J lost 2; bases outside the gene matches: 8. CDR3 sequence (DNA): TGTGCCAGCAGCTCCTCTCGACTAGCGGGGGGGATCACAGATACGCAGTATTTT. This gives the protein CASSSSRLAGGITDTQYF.

The rearrangement joins TRBV4-1 to TRBJ2-1, with 8 nucleotides matching TRBD2. The CDR3 contains 18 residues. Germline V gene data show CDR1 as MGHRA and CDR2 as YSYEKL. Trimming removed 0 bases from V and 4 bases from J; junction bases left unmatched: 11. CDR3 nucleotides: TGCGCCAGCAGCCAAGAGGTCTCCGCGGGGGGTGCGTACAATGAGCAGTTCTTC. Its protein is CASSQEVSAGGAYNEQFF.

The J gene is TRBJ1-4, the V gene TRBV5-6; 7 bases are a match to TRBD1. Germline trimming cut 1 base from V and 6 bases from J; bases unmatched to any gene: 12. Germline assignment: CDR1 SGHDT and CDR2 YYEEEE. This CDR3 has 17 residues. The CDR3 is CASSLNRGLTQHEKLFF. In DNA, the CDR3 is TGTGCCAGCAGCTTGAACAGGGGCCTTACCCAACATGAAAAACTGTTTTTT.

In DNA, the CDR3 is TGTGCCATCAGCGATGCCAAAGGTCGACAGGGGGGGGAGCAGTTCTTC. This encodes CAISDAKGRQGGEQFF. The chain uses TRBV10-3 and TRBJ2-1; 9 nucleotides align to TRBD1. Germline CDR1 ENHRY, CDR2 SYGVKD. This CDR3 has 16 residues. V was clipped by 6 bases and J by 10 bases; unmatched bases: 16.

The V gene is TRBV5-5, the J gene TRBJ2-3; 8 bases are a match to TRBD2. The CDR3 extends over 14 amino acids. The germline gives CDR1 SGHKS, CDR2 YYEKEE (reference sequence). With 1 base clipped from V and 6 bases from J, the junction kept 4 bases outside the gene matches. The DNA for the CDR3 is TGTGCCAGCAGCTTGCGGGCTAGCGGGGATACGCAGTATTTT. It encodes CASSLRASGDTQYF.

This clone was counted between two and nine times. The V and J genes are TRBV29-1 and TRBJ2-1, with D possibly being TRBD1 or TRBD2 (5 bases each). This CDR3 contains 14 residues. CDR1 SQVTM and CDR2 ANQGSEA come from the germline V gene. Trimming left V 4 bases short and J 0 bases short, with 10 bases between. In nucleotides, the CDR3 is TGCAGCGTTGGGGACCGGAGCTCCTACAATGAGCAGTTCTTC. It is translated as CSVGDRSSYNEQFF.

The count of this clone is one. The V and J genes are TRBV7-8 and TRBJ1-2; 9 positions agree with TRBD1. The V and J ends lost 4 bases and 3 bases, in that order; junction bases with no gene match: 9. CDR1 is SGHVS, CDR2 FQNEAQ, per germline. The CDR3 is 16 amino acids. CDR3 loop: CASSSEKGQGHYGYTF. CDR3 nucleotide sequence: TGTGCCAGCAGCTCAGAGAAAGGACAGGGGCACTATGGCTACACCTTC.

This sequence joins TRBV19 and TRBJ2-3; TRBD2 agrees at 10 bases. Germline CDR1 LNHDA, CDR2 SQIVND (reference sequence). The CDR3 covers 17 residues. The junction had 10 bases not matched to a gene; V was cut back by 5 bases and J by 2 bases. The CDR3 loop is CASSVSGGPPNTDTQYF. For the CDR3, the DNA is TGTGCCAGTAGTGTTAGCGGGGGGCCCCCAAACACAGATACGCAGTATTTT.

The chain has TRBV7-2 and TRBJ1-3; 9 bases map to TRBD1. The junction had 8 bases not matched to a gene; V was cut back by 5 bases and J by 3 bases. CDR1 SGHTA and CDR2 FQGNSA come from the germline V gene. This CDR3 is 16 amino acids long. DNA for the CDR3: TGTGCCAGCAGCCCGTGGGGGGGACAGGGTGGAAACACCATATATTTT. It translates to CASSPWGGQGGNTIYF.

V is TRBV3-1 (or the pseudogene TRBV3-2) and J is TRBJ1-6; a weak D match, TRBD1 (5 bases). V was shortened by 1 base and J by 7 bases, with 11 bases between the two germline ends. This CDR3 comprises 15 residues. Germline V gives CDR1 LGHDT, CDR2 YNNKEL (reference sequence). This CDR3 reads CASSQGSRDNSPLHF. The CDR3 coding sequence is TGTGCCAGCAGCCAAGGGTCCAGGGACAATTCACCCCTCCACTTT.

The chain is built from TRBV6-5 and TRBJ2-1, with no clear D. This CDR3 has 14 residues. The V end was cut by 8 bases, the J end by 3 bases, with 14 bases between. Germline V gives CDR1 MNHEY, CDR2 SVGAGI. The CDR3: CASHNNLRYNEQFF. CDR3 DNA: TGTGCCAGCCATAACAACCTACGCTACAATGAGCAGTTCTTC.

This clone was counted once. The CDR3, as DNA: TGTGCCAGCAGTAATTCGGGGGGAGGGGGTCAGCCCCAGCATTTT. This codes for CASSNSGGGGQPQHF. V and J are TRBV6-2 or TRBV6-3 and TRBJ1-5; a weak D match, TRBD1 (6 bases). The germline V and J ends were trimmed by 5 bases and 6 bases, with 17 bases remaining between them. CDR3 length: 15 residues. The germline V gene encodes CDR1 MNHEY and CDR2 SVGEGT.

The V call is TRBV19, the J call TRBJ1-3, with 9 bases that match TRBD1. J lost 0 bases, V lost 5 bases, and 5 bases had no gene match. Germline assignment: CDR1 LNHDA and CDR2 SQIVND (reference sequence). The CDR3 spans 16 residues. The CDR3 DNA reads as TGTGCCAGTAGTGCCACAGGGGGCTACTCTGGAAACACCATATATTTT. Translating gives CASSATGGYSGNTIYF. The variable domain in full, completed from reference TRBV19 and TRBJ1-3, reads DGGITQSPKYLFRKEGQNVTLSCEQNLNHDAMYWYRQDPGQGLRLIYYSQIVNDFQKGDIAEGYSVSREKKESFPLTVTSAQKNPTAFYLCASSATGGYSGNTIYFGEGSWLTVV.